This T cell receptor beta chain was captured in a study of T cell clonotyping in hematopoietic cell transplantation. This sample's time point: recipient sample about 28 days before transplant, after cytoreduction. Germline values: CDR1 MNHEY, CDR2 SVGAGI. The CDR3 loop spans 14 amino acids. V gave up 7 bases and J gave up 5 bases; unmatched junction bases: 6. Only in-frame clones appear in the TCRdb table, and some are missing; sequencing was by immunoSEQ multiplex PCR. This sample has fewer than 100,000 clones; 90% to 96% occur once, and the top ten carry about 1.8%. This TCR derives from a woman in her 50s with acute myeloid leukemia. Some clones in this sample may be carry-over from other donors' samples. This sequence joins TRBV6-5 and TRBJ2-2, with 8 bases matching TRBD2. The specimen comprised peripheral blood mononuclear cells, sampled before stem cell transplant. The CDR3: CASTPGGRTGELFF. The CDR3 nucleotides read TGTGCCAGCACCCCAGGCGGGAGGACCGGGGAGCTGTTTTTT.